Presented here are 31 T cell receptor beta chains from one specimen sequenced in a study of T cell responses to AZD1222 COVID-19 vaccine (dated by TCRdb to about 2021). Library creation used the immunoSEQ multiplex PCR assay. The immuneACCESS repertoire file appears here via TCRdb, limited to in-frame rearrangements. These files lack a portion of the clones; in checked studies, under half of the deficit traces to unresolved V genes, and the cause of the others is not known. This sample holds around 77,000 clones; 80% to 90% were observed only once. The top ten clones comprise approximately 25% of the sample. This specimen's time point label, interpreted: baseline before first vaccination. Here the sequenced sample was peripheral blood, taken on day 0 of AZD1222 vaccination. Source of these receptors: an adult in good health.

The chain employs TRBV3-1 (or the pseudogene TRBV3-2) and TRBJ1-2; D unclear. The V end lost 0 bases, the J end lost 6 bases, and 11 bases lay between the germline ends. The germline V gene has CDR1 LGHDT and CDR2 YNNKEL (reference sequence). This CDR3 is built from 14 residues. The chain's CDR3 is CASSQEGFSHGYTF. The CDR3 region has the DNA TGTGCCAGCAGCCAAGAGGGTTTTTCCCATGGCTACACCTTC.

This clone has a single count. The V gene is TRBV3-1 (or the pseudogene TRBV3-2), the J gene TRBJ2-5; D is undetermined. The V and J ends lost 0 bases and 0 bases respectively, with 8 bases between them. Germline lookup yields CDR1 LGHDT and CDR2 YNNKEL (reference sequence). This CDR3 comprises 15 residues. The CDR3: CASSQDSLDQETQYF. In DNA form, the CDR3 reads TGTGCCAGCAGCCAAGATAGCCTAGACCAAGAGACCCAGTACTTC.

The gene calls are TRBV3-1 (or the pseudogene TRBV3-2) and TRBJ1-2, with D unresolved. Trimming took 2 bases from V and 7 from J, leaving 8 bases between them. Germline CDR1 is LGHDT and CDR2 is YNNKEL (reference sequence). There are 12 residues in the CDR3. CDR3 sequence: CASSQLDIGYTF. The CDR3 DNA is TGTGCCAGCAGCCAATTGGATATTGGCTACACCTTC.

The gene calls are TRBV19 and TRBJ2-7; the match to TRBD1 covers 8 bases. CDR1 and CDR2 from the germline V gene are LNHDA and SQIVND (reference sequence). J lost 7 bases, V lost 5 bases, and 7 bases had no gene match. This CDR3 region has 13 residues. CDR3 amino acids: CASSSGQVVEQYF. The DNA for the CDR3 is TGTGCCAGTAGTTCGGGACAGGTTGTTGAGCAGTACTTC.

The V call is TRBV6-1, the J call TRBJ1-4, with 7 positions matching TRBD1. The J segment lost 8 bases and the V segment lost 3 bases, leaving 6 bases of the junction unmatched. The CDR3 consists of 14 residues. The germline CDR1 and CDR2 sequences are MNHNS and SASEGT. The CDR3 sequence: CASSEDHRGEKLFF. CDR3 sequence (DNA): TGTGCCAGCAGTGAGGACCACAGGGGAGAAAAACTGTTTTTT.

V is TRBV10-3 and J is TRBJ2-7, with 10 bases fitting TRBD2. After removal of 5 bases from V and 2 bases from J, the junction contained 3 bases not matched to a gene. The V gene's germline CDR1 is ENHRY and CDR2 SYGVKD. The CDR3 has 14 residues. The CDR3 region is CAISRTSGTYEQYF. The CDR3 DNA follows: TGTGCCATCAGTCGGACTAGCGGAACCTACGAGCAGTACTTC.

The V call is TRBV4-1, the J call TRBJ2-7, with TRBD1 as a possible D gene (6 bases). CDR1 MGHRA and CDR2 YSYEKL come from the germline V gene. This CDR3 region has 16 residues. V dropped 5 bases and J dropped 1 base, with 18 bases sitting between them. CDR3: CASSVRTAPGSYEQYF. The CDR3 nucleotides are TGCGCCAGCAGCGTACGGACAGCCCCCGGGTCCTACGAGCAGTACTTC.

The rearrangement uses TRBV28 and TRBJ1-5, with 8 positions matching TRBD1. This CDR3 has 14 amino acids. Germline V lookup: CDR1 MDHEN, CDR2 SYDVKM. The V and J ends lost 4 bases and 7 bases, in that order; junction bases with no gene match: 6. CDR3 sequence reads: CASSSGGARQPQHF. The CDR3 DNA reads TGTGCCAGCAGTTCAGGGGGCGCGAGGCAGCCCCAGCATTTT.

This rearrangement joins TRBV30 to TRBJ1-5; weak D call: TRBD1 (5 bases). The CDR3 has 15 amino acids. Germline assignment: CDR1 GTSNPN and CDR2 SVGIG (reference sequence). V was cut by 3 bases and J by 2 bases, with 14 bases left in between. The CDR3 DNA follows: TGTGCCTGGAGGTCTCCGCAGGGACGCAATCAGCCCCAGCATTTT. As protein: CAWRSPQGRNQPQHF. The whole variable domain, filled in from reference TRBV30 and TRBJ1-5, reads SQTIHQWPATLVQPVGSPLSLECTVEGTSNPNLYWYRQAAGRGLQLLFYSVGIGQISSEVPQNLSASRPQDRQFILSSKKLLLSDSGFYLCAWRSPQGRNQPQHFGDGTRLSIL.

About this clone: One end of the junction fails to match germline, which may point to a read error. The rearrangement links TRBV2 to TRBJ1-4; a weak D match, TRBD1 (5 bases). This CDR3 region has 15 residues. Looked up from germline, CDR1 is SNHLY and CDR2 is FYNNEI. CDR3 DNA: TGTGTCAGCATCCTCGGGGGGTCGACTAATGAAAAACTGTTTTTT. Amino acid sequence: CVSILGGSTNEKLFF. Looking up the rest from reference TRBV2 and TRBJ1-4 gives the full variable domain: EPEVTQTPSHQVTQMGQEVILRCVPISNHLYFYWYRQILGQKVEFLVSFYNNEISEKSEIFDDQFSVERPDGSNFTLKIRSTKLEDSAMYFCVSILGGSTNEKLFFGSGTQLSVL.

This clone was observed a few times. V gene TRBV19 combines with J gene TRBJ1-2; tentatively, D is TRBD1 (5 bases). The CDR3 sequence is 14 residues long. CDR1 and CDR2 (germline): LNHDA, SQIVND (reference sequence). V lost 7 bases and J 7 bases, leaving 19 bases between the germline ends. CDR3 amino acids: CASTPPGTRSGYTF. DNA of the CDR3: TGTGCCAGTACCCCCCCAGGGACCCGGTCTGGCTACACCTTC. The whole variable domain, remainder taken from reference TRBV19 and TRBJ1-2, is DGGITQSPKYLFRKEGQNVTLSCEQNLNHDAMYWYRQDPGQGLRLIYYSQIVNDFQKGDIAEGYSVSREKKESFPLTVTSAQKNPTAFYLCASTPPGTRSGYTFGSGTRLTVV.

The rearrangement joins TRBV19 to TRBJ1-2; maybe TRBD1 (5 bases). Germline loops: CDR1 LNHDA, CDR2 SQIVND (reference sequence). V lost 6 bases to trimming and J lost 4 bases, with 18 bases between them. CDR3 length: 15 residues. The CDR3 is CASSPQVGPAYGYTF. CDR3 sequence (DNA): TGTGCCAGTAGCCCCCAGGTGGGGCCGGCCTATGGCTACACCTTC.

V is TRBV19 and J is TRBJ1-6; D uncertain. Germline assignment: CDR1 LNHDA and CDR2 SQIVND (reference sequence). The CDR3 is 15 residues long. The ends were cut back, 6 bases at V and 7 bases at J, with 16 bases in the middle. Here the CDR3 reads CASRPLGSGNSPLHF. The CDR3 bases are TGTGCCAGTAGACCTTTAGGGTCTGGAAATTCACCCCTCCACTTT.

This clone was seen a single time. The chain recombines TRBV6-2 or TRBV6-3 with TRBJ1-5; 8 bases are shared with TRBD1. Germline-derived CDR1 and CDR2 are MNHEY and SVGEGT. Trimming at V came to 5 bases and at J to 5 bases, leaving 5 bases not matched to a gene. The CDR3 covers 14 residues. The CDR3 region has the DNA TGTGCCAGCAGTCCCGACAGGGGCTATCAGCCCCAGCATTTT. Its translation: CASSPDRGYQPQHF.

V gene TRBV5-1 combines with J gene TRBJ1-6; the D gene is possibly TRBD1 (6 bases). Trimming cost V 0 bases and J 7 bases, with 11 bases left between them. The CDR3 consists of 15 residues. Germline CDR1 and CDR2: SGHRS and YFSETQ. CDR3 sequence reads: CASSLDRVENSPLHF. As DNA, the CDR3 is TGCGCCAGCAGCTTGGACAGGGTTGAAAATTCACCCCTCCACTTT.

The chain recombines TRBV28 with TRBJ1-5; 7 bases are shared with TRBD1. With 6 bases clipped from V and 11 bases from J, the junction kept 10 bases outside the gene matches. This CDR3 is 13 amino acids long. Germline V CDR1 and CDR2: MDHEN, SYDVKM. DNA of the CDR3: TGTGCCAGCAGCCCTCCGACAGGGAGGGCCCAGCATTTT. Translation gives CASSPPTGRAQHF. Drawing the rest from reference TRBV28 and TRBJ1-5, the complete variable domain is DVKVTQSSRYLVKRTGEKVFLECVQDMDHENMFWYRQDPGLGLRLIYFSYDVKMKEKGDIPEGYSVSREKKERFSLILESASTNQTSMYLCASSPPTGRAQHFGDGTRLSIL.

The rearrangement joins TRBV7-8 to TRBJ2-3; the D is unclear. Germline V CDR1 and CDR2: SGHVS, FQNEAQ. The CDR3 spans 14 residues. Trimming removed 1 base at V and 2 bases at J, with 7 bases between. CDR3 coding DNA: TGTGCCAGCAGCTTAGATGAGGTCACAGATACGCAGTATTTT. Translating it yields CASSLDEVTDTQYF.

The rearrangement joins TRBV6-2 or TRBV6-3 to TRBJ2-4; 7 nucleotides match TRBD1. Per germline, CDR1 MNHEY and CDR2 SVGEGT. CDR3 length equals 15 residues. The V segment lost 4 bases and the J segment 7 bases; nucleotides outside the gene matches: 10. The CDR3, as DNA: TGTGCCAGCAGTTCCGGGACAGCTTATCGGAACATTCAGTACTTC. Translated: CASSSGTAYRNIQYF.

This chain connects TRBV2 to TRBJ1-6; tentative D call: TRBD1 (5 bases). Germline loops: CDR1 SNHLY, CDR2 FYNNEI. V was shortened by 3 bases and J by 10 bases, with 10 bases between the two germline ends. CDR3 length: 13 amino acids. The CDR3 DNA reads TGTGCCAGCAGTGATCAGGGTCCCTCACCCCTCCACTTT. Protein sequence: CASSDQGPSPLHF.

V gene TRBV30 combines with J gene TRBJ1-4; D not resolved. This CDR3 has 14 residues. The V and J ends lost 2 bases and 5 bases respectively, with 12 bases between them. The V gene's germline CDR1 is GTSNPN and CDR2 SVGIG (reference sequence). CDR3 in DNA: TGTGCCTGGAGTAGACGGGCAGAAAATGAAAAACTGTTTTTT. Translation: CAWSRRAENEKLFF.

This chain uses TRBV4-1 with TRBJ1-2; the D is unclear. The CDR3 runs 14 residues. V dropped 0 bases and J dropped 7 bases, with 12 bases sitting between them. The V gene's germline CDR1 is MGHRA and CDR2 YSYEKL. The CDR3 DNA reads as TGCGCCAGCAGCCAAGACTTAGGACGGTTTGGCTACACCTTC. Translating it yields CASSQDLGRFGYTF.

The chain employs TRBV7-2 and TRBJ1-1, with a possible D match to TRBD1 (6 bases). The germline CDR1 and CDR2 sequences are SGHTA and FQGNSA. The CDR3 is 13 amino acids. The V end was cut by 5 bases, the J end by 1 base, with 8 bases between. The CDR3 DNA follows: TGTGCCAGCAGCAGACAGGAGAACACTGAAGCTTTCTTT. Protein: CASSRQENTEAFF.

The chain employs TRBV3-1 (or the pseudogene TRBV3-2) and TRBJ1-4, with no clear D. This CDR3 comprises 15 residues. Germline V gives CDR1 LGHDT, CDR2 YNNKEL (reference sequence). Trimming shortened V by 4 bases and J by 0 bases, and 9 bases separated the two germline ends. Here the CDR3 DNA reads TGTGCCAGCAGCCGCGGGCAGCCAACTAATGAAAAACTGTTTTTT. It encodes CASSRGQPTNEKLFF.

J is TRBJ1-3 and V is TRBV30; D perhaps matches TRBD1 (6 bases). The germline CDR1 and CDR2 sequences are GTSNPN and SVGIG (reference sequence). This CDR3 contains 15 residues. The V gene lost 0 bases and the J gene lost 0 bases, with 9 bases spanning the gap. This CDR3 reads CAWSVGGFSGNTIYF. CDR3 sequence (DNA): TGTGCCTGGAGTGTAGGGGGATTCTCTGGAAACACCATATATTTT.

The V call is TRBV20-1, the J call TRBJ1-5; D is unclear. The ends were cut back, 3 bases at V and 1 base at J, with 10 bases in the middle. The germline V gene has CDR1 DFQATT and CDR2 SNEGSKA (reference sequence). CDR3 length: 14 amino acids. In nucleotides, the CDR3 is TGCAGTGCTAGTGAAGGCCGGAGCAATCAGCCCCAGCATTTT. It specifies CSASEGRSNQPQHF.

The chain carries TRBV5-4 and TRBJ2-7; D not certain. Germline V lookup: CDR1 SGHNT, CDR2 YYREEE (reference sequence). Between the trimmed V and J ends, which lost 2 bases and 5 bases, there was a span of 5 bases. The CDR3 runs to 11 residues. CDR3 loop: CASSFTHEQYF. For the CDR3, the DNA is TGTGCCAGCAGCTTTACCCACGAGCAGTACTTC.

Here the CDR3 DNA reads TGTGCCAGTAGGCCCGGCGACAGGTCCGACAATCAGCCCCAGCATTTT. It yields the protein CASRPGDRSDNQPQHF. The rearrangement links TRBV19 to TRBJ1-5, with a weak D call TRBD1 (6 bases). Germline V gene lookup returns CDR1 LNHDA and CDR2 SQIVND (reference sequence). The V end was cut by 6 bases, the J end by 3 bases, with 18 bases between. CDR3 length: 16 residues.

This chain joins TRBV11-2 and TRBJ1-1; weak D call: TRBD1 (5 bases). Germline V gene sequence: CDR1 SGHAT, CDR2 FQNNGV. This CDR3 comprises 13 residues. The V end lost 2 bases, the J end lost 4 bases, and 8 bases lay between the germline ends. Here the CDR3 DNA reads TGTGCCAGCAGCTTAAATACAGGCACTGAAGCTTTCTTT. It codes for CASSLNTGTEAFF.

The CDR3 DNA follows: TGCAGCGTTGCCGGACAGGGGGGGTTCTACGAGCAGTACTTC. This gives the protein CSVAGQGGFYEQYF. J is TRBJ2-7 and V is TRBV29-1; 10 bases map to TRBD1. This CDR3 has 14 amino acids. Trimming cost V 4 bases and J 3 bases; bases outside gene matches: 6. The germline V gene encodes CDR1 SQVTM and CDR2 ANQGSEA.

The chain couples TRBV27 to TRBJ1-4, with D tentatively TRBD1 (5 bases). CDR1 and CDR2 from the germline V gene are MNHEY and SMNVEV (reference sequence). The CDR3 runs 14 residues. V was pared by 5 bases and J by 8 bases, with 15 bases between. CDR3 nucleotide sequence: TGTGCCAGCAGTCTCCGGGGCCCTTGGGAAAAACTGTTTTTT. Its protein is CASSLRGPWEKLFF.

This sequence joins TRBV6-1 and TRBJ2-5, with 9 bases identical to TRBD2. Trimming cost V 4 bases and J 5 bases; bases outside gene matches: 14. The CDR3 contains 17 residues. Germline values: CDR1 MNHNS, CDR2 SASEGT. CDR3 nucleotides: TGTGCCAGCAGTGCTCTCAAAGGCGGGGGGGCACGGGAGACCCAGTACTTC. It translates to CASSALKGGGARETQYF.